The next 5 T cell receptor beta chains were all read from a single sample in a study of shared clonotypes between healthy human individuals. Here immunoSEQ multiplex PCR was the method, and the copy in TCRdb shows in-frame clones only, minus some. The sample has about 2.4 million clones, roughly nine tenths seen once. Sequenced sample: naive CD4+ T cells sorted from blood. Subset defined: CD45RA+ positively selected. Receptors were obtained from a man aged 18 to 30 in good health.

This clone was counted between two and nine times. The CDR3 region is CATSTYKTGPNTEAFF. DNA of the CDR3: TGTGCCACCAGCACCTATAAGACAGGGCCAAACACTGAAGCTTTCTTT. The chain is built from TRBV15 and TRBJ1-1; 7 nucleotides line up with TRBD1. Germline CDR1 LNHNV, CDR2 YYDKDF (reference sequence). The CDR3 is 16 residues long. Losses at the gene ends were 4 bases for V and 2 bases for J; bases not matched to a gene: 10.

The chain combines TRBV5-4 with TRBJ1-3; D may be TRBD1 (5 bases). V was shortened by 3 bases and J by 0 bases, with 13 bases between the two germline ends. This CDR3 is built from 16 residues. Germline V CDR1 and CDR2: SGHNT, YYREEE (reference sequence). CDR3 region: CASSSGTMISGNTIYF. For the CDR3, the DNA is TGTGCCAGCAGCTCGGGGACCATGATCTCTGGAAACACCATATATTTT.

This sequence joins TRBV7-2 and TRBJ2-7; D gene unclear. The V gene's germline CDR1 is SGHTA and CDR2 FQGNSA. V was cut by 3 bases and J by 2 bases, with 11 bases left in between. The CDR3 extends over 14 amino acids. The CDR3 reads CASSFIGRTYEQYF. The CDR3 DNA follows: TGTGCCAGCAGCTTTATCGGACGGACCTACGAGCAGTACTTC.

The V gene is TRBV30, the J gene TRBJ1-3, with unresolved D. Germline V gene data show CDR1 as GTSNPN and CDR2 as SVGIG (reference sequence). This CDR3 is built from 13 residues. Trimming took off 3 bases at V and 7 bases at J, with 13 bases between the two ends. CDR3 coding DNA: TGTGCCTGGAGGTCCAGGAGCTCGAACACCATATATTTT. Translated: CAWRSRSSNTIYF.

The rearrangement links TRBV7-2 to TRBJ1-3; D is unclear. The CDR3 sequence is 14 residues long. V lost 8 bases and J lost 1, with 12 bases in between. Germline V gene data show CDR1 as SGHTA and CDR2 as FQGNSA. CDR3 loop: CASGQGGSGNTIYF. For the CDR3, the DNA is TGTGCCAGCGGCCAAGGAGGATCTGGAAACACCATATATTTT.